Below, one T cell receptor beta chain is given with its context. The PCR made use of 60 Vbeta and 13 Jbeta primers. TCRdb keeps only in-frame clones here, not all; method: immunoSEQ multiplex PCR. The repertoire holds roughly 170,000 clones, with 71% as singletons. The sample belongs to a study of cytomegalovirus exposure and HLA in healthy donors. Germline lookup yields CDR1 MNHEY and CDR2 SMNVEV (reference sequence). V shed 3 bases and J shed 3 bases, with 14 bases lying between them. The CDR3 covers 16 residues. The sample taken for sequencing was PBMCs. This TCR derives from a girl between 10 and 17 years old in good health and CMV-seronegative. The V call is TRBV27, the J call TRBJ1-4; D possibly corresponds to TRBD1 (5 bases). The CDR3 DNA sequence: TGTGCCAGCAGTTTCGGGGGTCTCGGTTCTAATGAAAAACTGTTTTTT. It specifies CASSFGGLGSNEKLFF.